This T cell receptor (beta chain) comes out of a study of breast tumors, draining lymph nodes, adjacent tissues. TCRdb ran MiXCR on the multiplex PCR reads and lists one entry per CDR3 protein. The table records about 230,000 distinct CDR3 sequences, approximately 30% of them present only once. The CDR3 contains 15 residues. The ends were cut back, 6 bases at V and 11 bases at J, with 27 bases in the middle. Germline V gives CDR1 SQVTM, CDR2 ANQGSEA. Worth noting for this clonotype: Its antigen is unidentified.

Notes on the study in general: Data fit most tumor T cells coming from lymph node, expanding in tumor.

Breast cancer patients provided tissue from their axillary draining lymph nodes. This rearrangement joins TRBV29-1 to TRBJ2-3; D tentatively fits TRBD1 or TRBD2 (6 bases each). The sequence came from a female donor with breast cancer. Some clones in this sample may be carry-over from other donors' samples. The sample was axillary lymph node tissue. For the CDR3, the DNA is TGCAGCGTGGGTGAGGGCTTCGGGGGCTACAATGAGCAGTATTTT. Translation gives CSVGEGFGGYNEQYF.